This T cell receptor beta chain derives from a study of blood T cell repertoires in COVID-19. Clones were read by immunoSEQ multiplex PCR, and TCRdb kept only the in-frame ones, dropping some. The sample lists about 160,000 clones; approximately 82% were seen once. The ends were cut back, 7 bases at V and 0 bases at J, with 22 bases in the middle. Germline assignment: CDR1 MNHEY and CDR2 SMNVEV (reference sequence). This CDR3 has 17 residues. Sequences were obtained from peripheral blood. This receptor was obtained from a woman aged 80 or over with active or convalescent COVID-19. This rearrangement joins TRBV27 to TRBJ2-7, with D maybe TRBD1 (7 bases). CDR3 sequence reads: CASKTGFGRDHSYEQYF. CDR3 sequence (DNA): TGTGCCAGCAAGACAGGGTTTGGGCGGGACCACTCCTACGAGCAGTACTTC.